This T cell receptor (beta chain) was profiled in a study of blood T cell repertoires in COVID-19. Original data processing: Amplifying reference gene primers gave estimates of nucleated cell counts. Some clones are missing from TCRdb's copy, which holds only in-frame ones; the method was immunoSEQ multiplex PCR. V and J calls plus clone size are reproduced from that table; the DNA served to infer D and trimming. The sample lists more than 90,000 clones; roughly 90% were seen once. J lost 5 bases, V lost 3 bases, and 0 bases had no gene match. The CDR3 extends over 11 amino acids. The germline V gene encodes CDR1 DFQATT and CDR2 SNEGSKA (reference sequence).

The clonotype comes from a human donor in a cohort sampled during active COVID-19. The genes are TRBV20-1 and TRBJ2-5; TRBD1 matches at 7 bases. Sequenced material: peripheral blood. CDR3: CSARDRETQYF. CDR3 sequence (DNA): TGCAGTGCTAGGGACAGGGAGACCCAGTACTTC.